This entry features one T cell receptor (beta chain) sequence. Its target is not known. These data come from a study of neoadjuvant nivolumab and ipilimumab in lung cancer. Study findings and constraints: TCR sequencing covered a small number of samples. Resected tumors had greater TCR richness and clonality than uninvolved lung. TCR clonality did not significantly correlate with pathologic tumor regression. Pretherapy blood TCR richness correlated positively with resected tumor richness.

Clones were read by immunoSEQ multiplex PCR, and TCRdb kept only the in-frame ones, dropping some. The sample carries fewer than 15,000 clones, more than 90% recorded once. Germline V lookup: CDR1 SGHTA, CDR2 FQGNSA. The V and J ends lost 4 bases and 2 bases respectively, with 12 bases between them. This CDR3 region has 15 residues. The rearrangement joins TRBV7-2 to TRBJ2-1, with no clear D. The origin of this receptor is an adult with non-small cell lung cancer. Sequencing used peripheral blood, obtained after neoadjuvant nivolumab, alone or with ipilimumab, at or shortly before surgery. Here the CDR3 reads CASSSSVGPYNEQFF. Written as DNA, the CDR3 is TGTGCCAGCAGCTCCTCTGTGGGCCCCTACAATGAGCAGTTCTTC.